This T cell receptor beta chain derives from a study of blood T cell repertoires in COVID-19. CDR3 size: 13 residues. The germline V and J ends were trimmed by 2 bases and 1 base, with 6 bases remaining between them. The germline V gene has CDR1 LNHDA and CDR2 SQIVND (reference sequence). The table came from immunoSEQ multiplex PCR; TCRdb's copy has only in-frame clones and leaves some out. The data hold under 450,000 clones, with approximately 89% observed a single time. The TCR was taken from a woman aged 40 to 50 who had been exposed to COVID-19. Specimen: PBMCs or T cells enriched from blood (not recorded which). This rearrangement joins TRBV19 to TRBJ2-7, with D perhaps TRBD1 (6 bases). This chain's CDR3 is CASSITGSYEQYF. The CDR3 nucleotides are TGTGCCAGTAGTATAACAGGGTCCTACGAGCAGTACTTC.